This entry is about one T cell receptor beta chain. This record belongs to a study of shared clonotypes between healthy human individuals. The V end was cut by 3 bases, the J end by 0 bases, with 14 bases between. The CDR3 totals 16 residues. Germline CDR1 MGHDK, CDR2 SYGVNS. For each subset, genomic DNA was distributed in equal portions over several immunoSEQ plates. Under the authors' procedure: Filtering differed because ImmunoSEQ produced junction-only sequences that carried no quality scores. Assay used: immunoSEQ multiplex PCR; TCRdb lists only in-frame clones, some missing. That table supplies the V and J calls and clone size; D and trimming were determined from the DNA. The sample records some 660,000 clones, less than 80% being singletons. The split of CD4+ cells yielded CD45RA+ naive and CD45RA-negative memory subsets.

What was sequenced was memory CD4+ T cells sorted from blood. Subset given: CD45RA-negative fraction. This chain links TRBV25-1 with TRBJ1-1; a possible D gene is TRBD1 (6 bases). The receptor was isolated from a woman in her thirties in good health. The chain's CDR3 is CASSDIGGGMNTEAFF. The DNA of the CDR3 is TGTGCCAGCAGTGATATAGGGGGAGGCATGAACACTGAAGCTTTCTTT.